This TCR beta chain was sequenced in a study of blood T cell repertoires in COVID-19. Profiling relied on immunoSEQ multiplex PCR, and the TCRdb table lists in-frame clones only, not all of them. The data hold roughly 52,000 clones, with about 84% observed a single time. The germline V gene encodes CDR1 SGDLS and CDR2 YYNGEE. There are 15 residues in the CDR3. The trim removed 0 bases at V and 7 bases at J, leaving 9 bases unmatched. The clonotype originates from a woman of 80 years or more with acute or convalescent COVID-19. The gene calls are TRBV9 and TRBJ1-2, with TRBD1 matching 7 bases. Sequencing used peripheral blood. Written as DNA, the CDR3 is TGTGCCAGCAGCGTAGGGTTAGGGGGCGTTCGTGGCTACACCTTC. Protein: CASSVGLGGVRGYTF.